What follows is one T cell receptor beta chain and its context. Antigen specificity is unknown. V lost 2 bases and J lost 0, with 8 bases in between. Per germline, CDR1 SGHTA and CDR2 FQGNSA. CDR3 length: 14 residues. Here immunoSEQ multiplex PCR was the method, and the copy in TCRdb shows in-frame clones only, minus some. The sample contains about 60,000 clones, roughly 94% of which appear only once. Sorting isolated naive CD4 T cells lacking CD45RO and expressing CD62L. The sample originates from a study of human versus mouse CDR3 diversity and MHC coevolution. The overall study: The immunoSEQ assay reportedly detects one in 200,000 T cells. Whole-study results and caveats: Compared with mice, human CDR3s carried more deletions and insertions on average. Among all groups, most of the three human donors showed least clonal inequality.

This rearrangement joins TRBV7-2 to TRBJ2-7, with a tentative D call TRBD1 (5 bases). The source material was naive CD4+ T cells from blood. Subset reported: CD45RO-negative CD62L-positive naive CD4 T cells. This clonotype originated in a person between 60 and 69 years old in good health. The CDR3 DNA reads as TGTGCCAGCAGCTTATCAGGGTCCTCCTACGAGCAGTACTTC. This sequence encodes CASSLSGSSYEQYF.